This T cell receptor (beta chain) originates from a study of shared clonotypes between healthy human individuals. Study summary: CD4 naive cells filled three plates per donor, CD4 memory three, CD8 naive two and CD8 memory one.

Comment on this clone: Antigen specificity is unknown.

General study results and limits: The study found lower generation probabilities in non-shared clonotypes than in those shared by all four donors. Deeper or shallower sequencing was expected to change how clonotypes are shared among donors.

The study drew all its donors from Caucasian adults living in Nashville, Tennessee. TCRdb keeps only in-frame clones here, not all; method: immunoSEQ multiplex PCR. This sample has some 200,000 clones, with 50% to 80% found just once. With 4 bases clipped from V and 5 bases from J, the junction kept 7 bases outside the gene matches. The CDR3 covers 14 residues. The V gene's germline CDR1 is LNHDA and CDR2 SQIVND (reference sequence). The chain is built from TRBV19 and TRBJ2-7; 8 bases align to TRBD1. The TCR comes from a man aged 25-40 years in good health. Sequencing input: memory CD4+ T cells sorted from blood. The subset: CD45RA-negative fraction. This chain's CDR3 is CASSRRQGFDEQYF. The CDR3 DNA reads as TGTGCCAGTAGTAGGCGACAGGGGTTCGACGAGCAGTACTTC.